This T cell receptor (beta chain) was documented in a study of blood T cell dynamics during melanoma immunotherapy. Stated time point: pre-treatment baseline. This clone has more than one count but fewer than ten. Sequencing was performed with immunoSEQ multiplex PCR; in TCRdb, only in-frame clones are kept and a portion is missing. Here the sample spans approximately 15,000 clones, over 75% being singletons. This TCR was sampled from a human donor with melanoma. The material was blood, obtained from a patient treated with checkpoint blockade.

The DNA for the CDR3 is TGTGCCAGCAGTCCTTTCTCGGACAGCGATTCACCCCTCCACTTT. Protein: CASSPFSDSDSPLHF. The chain recombines TRBV6-5 with TRBJ1-6, with D perhaps TRBD1 (6 bases). This CDR3 comprises 15 residues. Germline V gives CDR1 MNHEY, CDR2 SVGAGI. V lost 5 bases and J lost 8, with 16 bases in between.